This T cell receptor (beta chain) was obtained from a study of shared clonotypes between healthy human individuals. Study in general: There were three CD4 naive, three CD4 memory, two CD8 naive and one CD8 memory plates per donor.

The CDR3 runs 17 residues. Germline loops: CDR1 SGHNT, CDR2 YENEEA. V shed 6 bases, J shed 3 bases, and the junction held 15 bases outside the gene matches. Each replicate PCR on the sorted subsets used 150 to 200 ng DNA (approximately 33,000 T cell genomes). Original processing methods: ImmunoSEQ only sent back junction sequences with no quality scores, so filtering was done differently. Profiled with immunoSEQ multiplex PCR; TCRdb holds only in-frame clones, not every one. From that table come the V and J calls and clone size; the DNA was used to work out D and trimming. The table has roughly 330,000 clones, over 65% seen once; the top ten hold 10% to 13%.

Sequenced sample: memory CD4+ T cells sorted from blood. Specified subset: CD45RA-negative fraction. This TCR came from a man aged 25 to 45 in good health. This chain joins TRBV11-3 and TRBJ2-5, with 8 bases identical to TRBD2. CDR3 region: CASSKGTRPEGEETQYF. Here the CDR3 DNA reads TGTGCCAGCAGTAAAGGGACTAGGCCAGAGGGGGAAGAGACCCAGTACTTC.